A single sample is the source of the 8 T cell receptor beta chains below, sequenced in a study of blood T cell repertoires in COVID-19. Clones were sequenced by immunoSEQ multiplex PCR, and TCRdb holds only the in-frame ones, with some missing. The profile shows almost 200,000 clones, roughly 80% of them singletons. Sequenced input: peripheral blood. The receptors derive from a woman in her thirties or forties with COVID-19, enrolled during active disease.

The V and J genes are TRBV4-2 and TRBJ2-5, with a possible D match to TRBD1 (7 bases). CDR1 is LGHNA and CDR2 is YNFKEQ in the germline V gene. The CDR3 runs to 16 residues. Trimming shortened V by 4 bases and J by 5 bases, and 20 bases separated the two germline ends. As DNA, the CDR3 is TGTGCCAGCAGCCCCGGGAGCGAGGGGGCCGGGGAGACCCAGTACTTC. It encodes CASSPGSEGAGETQYF.

The chain uses TRBV14 and TRBJ1-4; possible D gene TRBD1, 5 bases. CDR1 and CDR2 (germline): SGHDN, FVKESK. V lost 0 bases to trimming and J lost 4 bases, with 12 bases between them. The CDR3 sequence is 16 residues long. The CDR3 DNA follows: TGTGCCAGCAGCCAAGATGGCAGGGACTTTAATGAAAAACTGTTTTTT. As protein: CASSQDGRDFNEKLFF.

The chain links TRBV10-3 to TRBJ2-5; 8 bases agree with TRBD2. In germline, CDR1 is ENHRY, CDR2 SYGVKD. CDR3 length equals 13 residues. Losses at the gene ends were 6 bases for V and 3 bases for J; bases not matched to a gene: 3. CDR3 sequence reads: CAIRQAGEETQYF. The CDR3 DNA reads TGTGCCATCAGACAAGCGGGAGAAGAGACCCAGTACTTC.

This chain connects TRBV30 to TRBJ2-5; TRBD2 is a possible D gene (6 bases). Germline CDR1 and CDR2: GTSNPN and SVGIG (reference sequence). The CDR3 consists of 14 residues. V was cut by 5 bases and J by 5 bases, with 18 bases left in between. The CDR3 protein is CAWEPNLASETQYF. The CDR3 coding sequence is TGTGCCTGGGAACCCAACCTAGCGTCTGAGACCCAGTACTTC.

The chain uses TRBV3-1 (or the pseudogene TRBV3-2) and TRBJ2-7; 8 bases line up with TRBD2. CDR3 length: 17 amino acids. Trimming removed 4 bases from V and 5 bases from J; junction bases left unmatched: 16. CDR1 is LGHDT, CDR2 YNNKEL, per germline (reference sequence). In nucleotides, the CDR3 is TGTGCCAGCAGCCGTAGCGAACAAAGCGGGAGTCTCAACGAGCAGTACTTC. It is translated as CASSRSEQSGSLNEQYF.

A single count supports this clone. This chain connects TRBV30 to TRBJ1-1; D is perhaps TRBD1 (6 bases). The CDR3 is 12 amino acids. Germline CDR1 is GTSNPN and CDR2 is SVGIG (reference sequence). Between the trimmed V and J ends, which lost 2 bases and 7 bases, there was a span of 11 bases. The CDR3 here is CAWSYRAGEAFF. CDR3 nucleotides: TGTGCCTGGAGTTACAGGGCGGGTGAAGCTTTCTTT.

The chain carries TRBV3-1 (or the pseudogene TRBV3-2) and TRBJ2-2; unclear D gene. Germline values: CDR1 LGHDT, CDR2 YNNKEL (reference sequence). V shed 4 bases and J shed 4 bases, with 16 bases lying between them. The CDR3 has 16 residues. The CDR3 region is CASSPALWRSTGELFF. The CDR3 DNA reads TGTGCCAGCAGCCCAGCACTTTGGCGGTCCACCGGGGAGCTGTTTTTT.

The chain is built from TRBV4-1 and TRBJ2-7; D gene ambiguous. Germline V gene sequence: CDR1 MGHRA, CDR2 YSYEKL. The CDR3 covers 12 residues. Trimming stripped 4 bases from V and 1 base from J, with 5 bases between. The CDR3, as DNA: TGCGCCAGCAGCCGAGGATCCTACGAGCAGTACTTC. Translated: CASSRGSYEQYF.